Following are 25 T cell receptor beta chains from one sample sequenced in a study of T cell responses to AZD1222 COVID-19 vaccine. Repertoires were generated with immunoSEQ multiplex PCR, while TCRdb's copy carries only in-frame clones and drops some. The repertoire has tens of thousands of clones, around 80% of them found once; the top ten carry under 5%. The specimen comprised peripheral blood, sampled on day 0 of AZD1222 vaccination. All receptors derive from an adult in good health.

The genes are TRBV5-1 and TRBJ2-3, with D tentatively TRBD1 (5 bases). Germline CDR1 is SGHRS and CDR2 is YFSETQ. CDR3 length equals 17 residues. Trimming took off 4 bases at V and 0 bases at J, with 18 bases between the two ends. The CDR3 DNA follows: TGCGCCAGCAGCCCCCGCCTTGACAGCTTTAGCACAGATACGCAGTATTTT. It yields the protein CASSPRLDSFSTDTQYF.

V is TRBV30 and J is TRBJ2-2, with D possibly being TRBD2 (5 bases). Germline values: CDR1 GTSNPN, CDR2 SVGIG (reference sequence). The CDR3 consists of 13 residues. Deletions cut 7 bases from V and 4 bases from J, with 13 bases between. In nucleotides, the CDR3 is TGTGCCTCGGAGCGGTTCGGCACCGGGGAGCTGTTTTTT. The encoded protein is CASERFGTGELFF. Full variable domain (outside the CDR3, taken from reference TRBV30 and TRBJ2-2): SQTIHQWPATLVQPVGSPLSLECTVEGTSNPNLYWYRQAAGRGLQLLFYSVGIGQISSEVPQNLSASRPQDRQFILSSKKLLLSDSGFYLCASERFGTGELFFGEGSRLTVL.

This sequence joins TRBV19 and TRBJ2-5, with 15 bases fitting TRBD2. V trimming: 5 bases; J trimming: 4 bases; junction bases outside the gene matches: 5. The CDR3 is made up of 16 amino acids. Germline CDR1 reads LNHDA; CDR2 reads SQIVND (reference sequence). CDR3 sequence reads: CASSQGLAGGRETQYF. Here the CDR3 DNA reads TGTGCCAGTAGTCAAGGACTAGCGGGGGGGCGAGAGACCCAGTACTTC.

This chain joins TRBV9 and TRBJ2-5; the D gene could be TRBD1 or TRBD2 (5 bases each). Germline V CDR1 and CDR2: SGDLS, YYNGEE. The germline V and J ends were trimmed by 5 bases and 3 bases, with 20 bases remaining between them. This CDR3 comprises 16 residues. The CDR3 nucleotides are TGTGCCAGCAGTCAAACAGGACCGGGAACTAAAGAGACCCAGTACTTC. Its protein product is CASSQTGPGTKETQYF.

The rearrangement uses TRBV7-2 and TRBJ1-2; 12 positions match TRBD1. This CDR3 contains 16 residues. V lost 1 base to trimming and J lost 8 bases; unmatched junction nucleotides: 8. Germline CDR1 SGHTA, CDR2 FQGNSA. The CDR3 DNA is TGTGCCAGCAGCTTAGGAGGGACAGGGGGCTCGGGAGGCTACACCTTC. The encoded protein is CASSLGGTGGSGGYTF.

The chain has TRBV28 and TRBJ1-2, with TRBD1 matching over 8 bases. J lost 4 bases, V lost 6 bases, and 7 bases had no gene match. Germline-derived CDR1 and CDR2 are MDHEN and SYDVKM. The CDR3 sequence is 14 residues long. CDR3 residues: CASRDTGGGYGYTF. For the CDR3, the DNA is TGTGCCAGCAGGGACACAGGGGGGGGCTATGGCTACACCTTC.

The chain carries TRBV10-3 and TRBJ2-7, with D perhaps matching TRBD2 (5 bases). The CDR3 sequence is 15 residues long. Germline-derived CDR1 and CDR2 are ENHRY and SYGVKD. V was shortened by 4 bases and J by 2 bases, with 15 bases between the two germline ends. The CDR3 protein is CAISGSPEGTYEQYF. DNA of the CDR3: TGTGCCATCAGTGGATCCCCTGAGGGTACCTACGAGCAGTACTTC.

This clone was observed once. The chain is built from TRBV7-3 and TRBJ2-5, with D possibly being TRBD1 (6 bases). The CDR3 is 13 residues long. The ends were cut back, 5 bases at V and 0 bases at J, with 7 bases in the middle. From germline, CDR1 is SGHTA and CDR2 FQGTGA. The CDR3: CASSRDNQETQYF. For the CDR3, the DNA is TGTGCCAGCAGCCGGGACAACCAAGAGACCCAGTACTTC.

The CDR3 nucleotides are TGTGCCAGCAGCTTAGGGGCAGGGGGTGTCGGCTCTGGAAACACCATATATTTT. As protein: CASSLGAGGVGSGNTIYF. This rearrangement joins TRBV7-8 to TRBJ1-3; 7 bases are a match to TRBD1. Germline CDR1 reads SGHVS; CDR2 reads FQNEAQ. J was trimmed by 0 bases and V by 1 base; bases with no gene match: 9. The CDR3 loop spans 18 amino acids.

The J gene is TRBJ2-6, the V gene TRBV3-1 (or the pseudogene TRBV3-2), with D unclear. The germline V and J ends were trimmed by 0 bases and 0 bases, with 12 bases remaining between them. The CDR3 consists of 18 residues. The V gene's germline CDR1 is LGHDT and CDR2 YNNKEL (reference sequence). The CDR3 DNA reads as TGTGCCAGCAGCCAAGATTTTAGGGCTCTCTCTGGGGCCAACGTCCTGACTTTC. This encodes CASSQDFRALSGANVLTF.

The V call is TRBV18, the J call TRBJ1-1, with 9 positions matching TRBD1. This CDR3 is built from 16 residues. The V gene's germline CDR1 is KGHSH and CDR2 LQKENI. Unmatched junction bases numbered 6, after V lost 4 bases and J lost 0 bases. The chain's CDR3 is CASSLTGGLMNTEAFF. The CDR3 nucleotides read TGTGCCAGCTCACTGACAGGGGGTCTTATGAACACTGAAGCTTTCTTT. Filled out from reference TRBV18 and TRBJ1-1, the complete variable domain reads NAGVMQNPRHLVRRRGQEARLRCSPMKGHSHVYWYRQLPEEGLKFMVYLQKENIIDESGMPKERFSAEFPKEGPSILRIQQVVRGDSAAYFCASSLTGGLMNTEAFFGQGTRLTVV.

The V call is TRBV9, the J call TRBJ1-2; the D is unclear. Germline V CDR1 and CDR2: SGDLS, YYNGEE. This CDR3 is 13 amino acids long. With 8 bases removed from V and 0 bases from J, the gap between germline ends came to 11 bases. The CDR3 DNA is TGTGCCAGTACCCCAGGACCTAACTATGGCTACACCTTC. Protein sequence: CASTPGPNYGYTF.

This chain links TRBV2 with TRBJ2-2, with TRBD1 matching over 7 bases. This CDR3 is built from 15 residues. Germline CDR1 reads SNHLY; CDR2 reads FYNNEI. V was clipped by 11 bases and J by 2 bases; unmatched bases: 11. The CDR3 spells CACQTGTVNTGELFF. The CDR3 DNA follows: TGTGCCTGTCAAACCGGGACAGTTAACACCGGGGAGCTGTTTTTT.

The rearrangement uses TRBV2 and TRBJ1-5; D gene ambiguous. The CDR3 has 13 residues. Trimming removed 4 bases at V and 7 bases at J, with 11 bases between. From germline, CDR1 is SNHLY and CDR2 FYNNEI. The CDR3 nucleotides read TGTGCCAGCAGTGGGCCGGTCGCGCAGCCCCAGCATTTT. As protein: CASSGPVAQPQHF. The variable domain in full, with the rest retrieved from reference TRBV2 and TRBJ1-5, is EPEVTQTPSHQVTQMGQEVILRCVPISNHLYFYWYRQILGQKVEFLVSFYNNEISEKSEIFDDQFSVERPDGSNFTLKIRSTKLEDSAMYFCASSGPVAQPQHFGDGTRLSIL.

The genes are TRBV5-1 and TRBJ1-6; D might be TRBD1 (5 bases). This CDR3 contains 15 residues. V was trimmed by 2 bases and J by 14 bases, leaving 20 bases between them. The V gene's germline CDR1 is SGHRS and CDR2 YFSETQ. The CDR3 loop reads CASSLGRDGESTLHF. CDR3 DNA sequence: TGCGCCAGCAGCTTAGGCAGGGACGGGGAGTCGACCCTCCACTTT.

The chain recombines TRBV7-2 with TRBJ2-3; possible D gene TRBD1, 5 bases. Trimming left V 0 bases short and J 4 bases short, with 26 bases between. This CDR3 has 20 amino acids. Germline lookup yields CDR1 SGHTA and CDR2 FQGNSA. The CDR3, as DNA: TGTGCCAGCAGCTTAGCTCCAGGGCCGATTCCTGGTTTTCCGGCAGATACGCAGTATTTT. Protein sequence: CASSLAPGPIPGFPADTQYF.

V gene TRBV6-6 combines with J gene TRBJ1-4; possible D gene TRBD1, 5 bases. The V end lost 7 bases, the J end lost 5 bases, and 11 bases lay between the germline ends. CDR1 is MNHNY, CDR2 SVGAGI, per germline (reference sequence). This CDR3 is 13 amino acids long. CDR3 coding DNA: TGTGCCAGCAACCGGGACTCAAATGAAAAACTGTTTTTT. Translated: CASNRDSNEKLFF.

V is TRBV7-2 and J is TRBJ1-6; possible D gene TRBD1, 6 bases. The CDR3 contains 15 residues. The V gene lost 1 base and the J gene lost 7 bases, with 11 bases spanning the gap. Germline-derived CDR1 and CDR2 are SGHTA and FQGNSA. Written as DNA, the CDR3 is TGTGCCAGCAGCTTAGGGGCAGGGGAGAATTCACCCCTCCACTTT. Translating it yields CASSLGAGENSPLHF.

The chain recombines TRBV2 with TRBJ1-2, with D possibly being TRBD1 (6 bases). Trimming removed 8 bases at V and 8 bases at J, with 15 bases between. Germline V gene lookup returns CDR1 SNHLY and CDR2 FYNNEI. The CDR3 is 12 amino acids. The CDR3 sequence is CASSSPDRGYTF. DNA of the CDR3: TGTGCCAGCTCGAGCCCCGACAGGGGCTACACCTTC.

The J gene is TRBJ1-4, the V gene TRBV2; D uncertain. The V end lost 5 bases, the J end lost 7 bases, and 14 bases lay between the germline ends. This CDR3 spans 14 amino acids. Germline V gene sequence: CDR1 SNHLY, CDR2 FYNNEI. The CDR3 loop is CASSPLTKTEKLFF. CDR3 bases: TGTGCCAGCAGTCCCTTGACAAAGACTGAAAAACTGTTTTTT.

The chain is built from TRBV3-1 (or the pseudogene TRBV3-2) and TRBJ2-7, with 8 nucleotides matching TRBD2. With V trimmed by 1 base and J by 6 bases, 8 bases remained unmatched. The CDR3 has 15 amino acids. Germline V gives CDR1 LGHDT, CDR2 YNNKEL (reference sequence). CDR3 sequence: CASSQGGTSRFEQYF. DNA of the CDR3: TGTGCCAGCAGCCAAGGCGGGACTAGTCGGTTCGAGCAGTACTTC.

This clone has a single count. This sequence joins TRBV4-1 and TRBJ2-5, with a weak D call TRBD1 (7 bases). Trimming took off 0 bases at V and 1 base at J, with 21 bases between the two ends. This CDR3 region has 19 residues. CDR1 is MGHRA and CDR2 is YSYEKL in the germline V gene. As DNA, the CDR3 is TGCGCCAGCAGCCAAGACGGGGGACAGTCTTACGCCCTCCAAGAGACCCAGTACTTC. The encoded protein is CASSQDGGQSYALQETQYF.

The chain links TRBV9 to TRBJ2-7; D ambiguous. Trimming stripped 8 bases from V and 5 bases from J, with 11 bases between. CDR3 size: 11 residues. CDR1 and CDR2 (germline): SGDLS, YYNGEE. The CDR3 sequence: CARTARNEQYF. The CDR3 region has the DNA TGTGCCAGGACCGCCCGAAACGAGCAGTACTTC. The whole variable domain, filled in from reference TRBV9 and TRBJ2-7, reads DSGVTQTPKHLITATGQRVTLRCSPRSGDLSVYWYQQSLDQGLQFLIQYYNGEERAKGNILERFSAQQFPDLHSELNLSSLELGDSALYFCARTARNEQYFGPGTRLTVT.

CDR3 protein: CASSVRQTDSPLHF. The CDR3 DNA reads as TGTGCCAGCAGCGTACGGCAGACGGATTCACCCCTCCACTTT. The chain couples TRBV9 to TRBJ1-6; D is unclear. The CDR3 is made up of 14 amino acids. Per germline, CDR1 SGDLS and CDR2 YYNGEE. Trimming removed 1 base at V and 8 bases at J, with 10 bases between.

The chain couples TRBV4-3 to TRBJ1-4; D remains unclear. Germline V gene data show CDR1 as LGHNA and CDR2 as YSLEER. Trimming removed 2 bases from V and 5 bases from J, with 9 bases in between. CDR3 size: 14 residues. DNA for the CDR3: TGCGCCAGCAGCCAAATGGGGTCGAATGAAAAACTGTTTTTT. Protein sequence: CASSQMGSNEKLFF.